This T cell receptor beta chain was profiled in a study of cytomegalovirus exposure and HLA in healthy donors (dated 2017 in TCRdb). With respect to the entire study: An earlier analysis of fewer than 750 of the donors reported about 280 Gb of sequence data and around 110 million unique TCR beta sequences obtained from around 170 million T cells. Roughly 300 gigabases of sequencing data and 70 million to 95 million unique TCR sequences made up an early release that covered about 640 HLA-typed donors. The genetic ancestry cluster associated with self-reported Caucasian donors included around four fifths of the approximately 410 genotyped donors. The study was designed to test whether signatures of past pathogen exposure could be identified by cataloging public T cell receptors. Using immunosequencing, the study profiled T cell repertoires from fewer than 700 subjects and related those repertoires to cytomegalovirus serostatus. Besides the first cohort of hundreds of subjects, a separate validation cohort made up of roughly 120 different subjects was used. To predict cytomegalovirus infection status, the study combined high-throughput TCR immunosequencing, statistical association of individual TCRs with disease status, and machine learning. A later analysis re-examined previously published TCR beta repertoires from roughly 650 donors and added high-resolution HLA genotyping to investigate patterns of TCR occurrence. Rather than using new phenotypic data, the later analysis identified candidate immune exposures from TCR beta sequences and from how often those sequences occurred across donors. To decide whether each TCR beta V gene segment behaved as functional or pseudogenic, an earlier analysis of approximately 620 of the donors relied on high-throughput TCR beta sequencing. Alongside the repertoire data, information on donor age, sex, ethnicity and CMV serostatus was compiled. A later genetic analysis used genome-wide SNP genotypes for about 55% of the 666 donors, treating that subset as a discovery cohort. All discovery cohort repertoires had been generated using a single sequencing platform. Class I and class II HLA loci were covered by the typing at four-digit resolution. Typing coverage varied by locus: roughly 620-640 donors for A, B, C, DRB1 and DQB1; roughly 520 for DQA1; around 610 for DPA1; roughly 450 for DPB1. About 5 DR-DQ haplotypes were handled as single units for association and clustering, since linkage in the cohort was strong. Across around 400 genotyped donors of the cohort, an average of 235,054 unique TCR beta nucleotide sequences per donor were sequenced, and approximately 17% of those sequences were non-productive.

Receptor libraries were prepared by the immunoSEQ multiplex PCR assay. For the multiplex PCR, a mixture combining 60 forward primers for TCR Vbeta segments and 13 reverse primers for TCR Jbeta segments was used. The CDR3 region of rearranged TCR beta genes was amplified from genomic DNA with a multiplex PCR assay. The Illumina HiSeq System was used to sequence the amplified TCR beta libraries as 87-base-pair reads. Per the authors' processing: A later analysis tallied roughly 78 million unique TCR beta chains across the roughly 610 repertoires, and about 10 million of those chains were shared by two or more donors. Raw reads were error-corrected and collapsed into unique sequences with a nearest-neighbor algorithm that merged closely related sequences to remove PCR and sequencing errors. To assign V, D and J gene segments, CDR3 sequences were aligned to IMGT reference sequences. For a sequence to be retained, a match of at least six nucleotides to both a V gene segment and a J gene segment was required. A rearrangement was called productive if the CDR3 had no stop codons and remained in frame with V and J, and every other rearrangement was called non-productive. Following IMGT convention, CDR3 was defined as the stretch from the second conserved V-encoded cysteine up to the conserved J-encoded phenylalanine. In an earlier analysis of 587 of the donors, sequences lacking an unambiguous match to a single V gene segment were excluded. An earlier analysis of 450 to 650 of the donors called V segments functional above 56.7% productive rearrangements and segregating when the between-donor standard deviation exceeded 5%. To diagnose cytomegalovirus status from the catalog of TCR beta chain sequences, a statistical classification framework was built. In a later analysis, V and J genes were assigned by comparing TCR nucleotide sequences against IMGT/GENE-DB human TR gene sequences. In a later analysis, CDR3 sequences and most-parsimonious VDJ recombination scenarios were assigned using the TCRdist pipeline. A later analysis defined each TCR beta chain by its CDR3 amino acid sequence plus V-gene family, and excluded reads lacking a unique V-gene family. In a later analysis, several hundred highly shared, low-generation-probability nucleotide sequences were removed to address suspected cross-contamination and a sequencing artifact. In a later analysis, a clonal expansion index for each public chain was calculated from normalized within-repertoire ranks of inferred template counts. In a later analysis, generation probabilities were computed using a VDJ recombination model fitted to out-of-frame rearrangements, and the results were checked against IGoR. A later analysis scored TCR-TCR, TCR-HLA and TCR-CMV co-occurrence with hypergeometric tests, applying a repertoire-size bias correction to TCR pairs. A later analysis estimated false discovery rates by permuting HLA or CMV assignments 20 times. In a later analysis, co-occurring TCRs were grouped using DBSCAN, with TCRdist sequence similarity added in when clustering inside HLA-allele-positive subsets. For co-occurrence clustering, repertoires with fewer than 30,000 or more than 120,000 public chains were excluded, along with five repertoires with anomalous nucleotide sharing. TCRdb's version of the immuneACCESS table is confined to in-frame rearrangements and falls short of the full clone set. An unresolved V gene accounts for under half of the shortfall where checked; the remainder is of unknown origin. V and J calls and clone size come straight from that table; D and trimming were deduced from the DNA. This sample comprises 150,000 to 200,000 clones, under 80% of them detected only once. Clones ranked in the top ten supply about 13% of the sample.

The germline V gene sets CDR1 to MDHEN and CDR2 to SYDVKM. Compared with germline, V lacks 3 bases and J lacks 8 bases; bases without a gene match: 13. From its cysteine to its phenylalanine, the CDR3 spans 16 amino acids. Only the CDR3 DNA is retained, 48 bases long and in frame from the first base. Paper-wide results and their limitations: HLA typing was unavailable for some donors at each locus, so association tests used only the typed subset. According to the authors, the approach could potentially be generalized to other disease states and immunological phenotypes. The cohort was sequenced for TCR beta chains only, and without alpha or paired-chain data the features that could be detected were limited. Some IMGT-functional V segments, including TRBV6-2 and TRBV6-3, could not be distinguished by the 87-base-pair reads and were therefore excluded. Correlated functional status among segregating V segments might reflect linkage disequilibrium, but an unknown experimental factor could not be ruled out. While some public TCRs were present in many individuals, most TCR sequences turned up only very rarely across donors. A further reported finding was that TCR beta sequences accurately predicted the HLA-A and HLA-B alleles for most subjects in the first cohort. The study gave a list of about 150 TCR beta chains associated with cytomegalovirus. Broadly in line with IMGT annotations, most TCR beta V segments showed up in productive rearrangements about 87% or about 30% of the time in an earlier analysis of under 700 of the donors. A later analysis found that most CMV-associated TCR beta chains appeared HLA-restricted, with HLA associations seemingly driven largely by CMV exposure. For the cohort, immune exposure information was limited to CMV serostatus. Strong co-occurrence of HLA alleles, especially DR and DQ, made assigning TCR associations to individual alleles difficult. A later genetic analysis associated a missense DCLRE1C variant with V-gene and J-gene trimming of TCR beta chains, and an independent cohort replicated the association. A later analysis found that TCR association rates varied across HLA loci, with DRB1 alleles showing the most associated TCRs and HLA-C alleles the fewest. Roughly 15 rarely observed V segments, including chromosome 9 orphons, were excluded from the earlier analysis of several hundred of the donors because counts were too low. Specific HLA alleles were associated with some 15,000 TCR beta sequences at a false discovery rate of 0.05 in a later analysis. A cluster of highly shared sequence variants was judged likely to represent a technical artifact of the sequencing pipeline. The classifier was reported to diagnose cytomegalovirus status with high specificity and sensitivity in both the original cohort and the validation cohort. Roughly uniform sequencing depth across donors was assumed in presence/absence analyses, although this assumption may not hold. Compared with the 666-donor mean, donors in an Asian-associated ancestry cluster had fewer N-insertions in productive TCRs, according to a later genetic analysis. According to a later analysis, parvovirus B19, influenza, CMV and Epstein-Barr virus appeared linked to several top co-occurrence clusters. In a later analysis, HLA-associated TCR beta chains showed more clonal expansion and lower generation probabilities than non-associated chains that were equally common. A few of the identified cytomegalovirus-associated TCR beta chains were confirmed in vitro to be specific for cytomegalovirus antigens.

In total, roughly 670 healthy bone marrow donors made up the cohort. Cohort members were all nominally healthy when sampled, although unrecorded immune exposures were likely present. The donor was CMV seropositive and was included in the group of 290 or so seropositive cohort members. Each donor provided a peripheral blood sample, and peripheral blood mononuclear cells were used for TCR beta sequencing. The Qiagen DNeasy Blood Extraction Kit was used to extract genomic DNA from the blood cell samples. On this clone itself: Its cognate antigen has yet to be identified. No much larger clonotype is one base removed from it; base qualities were not supplied.

Sequencing was done on a sample of PBMCs. This chain is built from TRBV28 and TRBJ1-2, and 9 bases in between align with TRBD1. The receptor was derived from a woman aged 45-59 years in good health and CMV-seropositive. The nucleotide sequence is TGTGCCAGCAGTTTGTTCTCACAGGGGGCATCTGGAGGCTACACCTTC. It translates as CASSLFSQGASGGYTF.